The rows below give T cell receptor beta chains drawn from one sample of a study of response to subunit inactivated influenza vaccine. TCRdb processed the RT-PCR reads anew with MiXCR; each CDR3 protein has one entry. Of roughly 700,000 distinct CDR3 sequences in the sample, around a sixth were seen once. The input for sequencing was PBMCs from blood, taken about 13 days after vaccination. These TCRs come from a man between 45 and 60 years old who received an inactivated influenza vaccine. Each CDR3 is given with its conserved first and last residue. Each record gives: clone size, J gene, D gene, V gene, CDR3 protein, CDR3 DNA. D genes are given only for firm matches. The size entry is marked missing in some rows and otherwise reads once, few, many or a size class.

>few|TRBJ2-3|NA|TRBV12-3/TRBV12-4
CASSSRQDHTDTQYF
TGTGCCAGCAGTTCGCGACAGGACCACACAGATACGCAGTATTTT
>NA|TRBJ2-5|NA|TRBV7-8
CASSQRTLSQETQYF
TGTGCCAGCAGCCAGCGGACCCTGAGCCAAGAGACCCAGTACTTC
>few|TRBJ1-4|NA|TRBV12-3/TRBV12-4
CASSIRTEKLFF
TGTGCCAGCAGTATTAGGACGGAAAAACTGTTTTTT
>NA|TRBJ2-2|NA|TRBV7-6
CASSLELGASVTGELFF
TGTGCCAGCAGCTTAGAACTGGGGGCTTCGGTCACCGGGGAGCTGTTTTTT
>few|TRBJ1-5|NA|TRBV20-1
CSATELSRGRQHF
TGCAGTGCTACTGAATTGTCCCGGGGAAGGCAGCATTTT
>few|TRBJ2-5|NA|TRBV7-2
CASSHLQKLDQETQYF
TGTGCCAGCAGCCACCTACAGAAACTCGACCAAGAGACCCAGTACTTC
>few|TRBJ1-2|NA|TRBV4-3
CASSQVPGRDTYGYTF
TGCGCCAGCAGCCAAGTCCCAGGGAGGGATACCTATGGCTACACCTTC
>NA|TRBJ1-5|TRBD1|TRBV20-1
CSARADREDGQPQHF
TGCAGTGCTAGGGCGGACAGGGAAGATGGCCAGCCCCAGCATTTT
>few|TRBJ2-1|NA|TRBV18
CASSPLTARSNEQFF
TGTGCCAGCTCACCACTGACCGCTAGGTCCAATGAGCAGTTCTTC
>NA|TRBJ1-5|NA|TRBV5-6
CASSFRGYGNQPQHF
TGTGCCAGCAGCTTTCGGGGTTATGGCAATCAGCCCCAGCATTTT
>few|TRBJ2-1|TRBD1|TRBV12-3/TRBV12-4
CASSLPTGGEGFF
TGTGCCAGCAGTTTGCCTACAGGGGGCGAAGGATTCTTC
>few|TRBJ1-2|TRBD1|TRBV27
CASSRAGGNYGYTF
TGTGCCAGCAGTCGGGCAGGGGGCAACTATGGCTACACCTTC
>few|TRBJ2-5|NA|TRBV7-7
CASSLRRIQETQYF
TGTGCTAGCAGCTTACGGCGAATTCAAGAGACCCAGTACTTC
>many|TRBJ1-1|NA|TRBV5-1
CASSSTANTEAFF
TGCGCCAGCAGCTCCACAGCGAACACTGAAGCTTTCTTT
>few|TRBJ1-4|TRBD1|TRBV28
CASSLWQGGEKLFF
TGTGCCAGCAGTTTATGGCAGGGGGGCGAAAAACTGTTTTTT
>NA|TRBJ1-1|NA|TRBV6-5
CASSYSERNTEAFF
TGTGCCAGCAGTTACTCGGAGCGGAACACTGAAGCTTTCTTT
>NA|TRBJ2-4|NA|TRBV3-1
CASSRGLDIQYF
TGTGCCAGCAGCCGGGGCTTGGACATTCAGTACTTC
>many|TRBJ2-1|NA|TRBV15
CATSPAMQSYNEQFF
TGTGCCACCAGCCCCGCGATGCAATCCTACAATGAGCAGTTCTTC
>few|TRBJ1-1|NA|TRBV5-6
CASSLKGRLNTEAFF
TGTGCCAGCAGCTTGAAGGGGCGGTTGAACACTGAAGCTTTCTTT
>few|TRBJ2-2|TRBD2|TRBV7-2
CASSLKLAGDGFGELFF
TGTGCCAGCAGCTTAAAACTAGCGGGGGACGGGTTCGGGGAGCTGTTTTTT
>few|TRBJ2-7|NA|TRBV6-2/TRBV6-3
CASSYSNAYEQYF
TGTGCCAGCAGTTACTCGAATGCCTACGAGCAGTACTTC
>NA|TRBJ2-5|NA|TRBV7-2
CASSLGQGRQTQYF
TGTGCCAGCAGCTTAGGTCAGGGTAGACAGACCCAGTACTTC
>few|TRBJ2-1|NA|TRBV6-6
CASTLRGKTEQFF
TGTGCCAGCACCTTAAGGGGGAAAACTGAGCAGTTCTTC
>NA|TRBJ2-3|TRBD2|TRBV9
CASSVSSGIDTQYF
TGTGCCAGCAGCGTATCTAGCGGGATAGATACGCAGTATTTT
>many|TRBJ2-7|NA|TRBV20-1
CSSTNRYEQYF
TGCAGTTCAACCAACCGCTACGAGCAGTACTTC
>few|TRBJ2-3|TRBD1|TRBV12-3/TRBV12-4
CASKTTRGQGTDTQYF
TGTGCCAGCAAAACTACTCGGGGACAGGGAACAGATACGCAGTATTTT